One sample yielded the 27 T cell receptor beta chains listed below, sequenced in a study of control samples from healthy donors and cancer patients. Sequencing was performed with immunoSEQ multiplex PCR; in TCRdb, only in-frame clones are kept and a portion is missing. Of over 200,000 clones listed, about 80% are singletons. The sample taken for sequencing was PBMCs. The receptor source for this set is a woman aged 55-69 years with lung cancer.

As DNA, the CDR3 is TGTGCCAGCAGCCAAGCAGGCCCCAGGGCATACACCGGGGAGCTGTTTTTT. Its translation: CASSQAGPRAYTGELFF. The chain combines TRBV4-2 with TRBJ2-2; D possibly corresponds to TRBD1 (5 bases). Germline V gene data show CDR1 as LGHNA and CDR2 as YNFKEQ. V lost 1 base and J lost 3, with 15 bases in between. There are 17 residues in the CDR3.

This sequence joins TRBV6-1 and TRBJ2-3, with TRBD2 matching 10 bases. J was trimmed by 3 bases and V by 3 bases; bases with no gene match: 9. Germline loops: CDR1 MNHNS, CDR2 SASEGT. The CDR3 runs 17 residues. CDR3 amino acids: CASSDPIAGGWTDTQYF. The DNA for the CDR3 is TGTGCCAGCAGTGACCCGATAGCGGGGGGTTGGACAGATACGCAGTATTTT.

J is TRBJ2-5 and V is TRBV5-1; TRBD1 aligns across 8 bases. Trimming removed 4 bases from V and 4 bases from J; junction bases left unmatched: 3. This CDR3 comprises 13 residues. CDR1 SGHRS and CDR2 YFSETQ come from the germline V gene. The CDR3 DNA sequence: TGCGCCAGCAGCCGACAGGGGTCAGAGACCCAGTACTTC. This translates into CASSRQGSETQYF. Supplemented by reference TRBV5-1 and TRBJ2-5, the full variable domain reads KAGVTQTPRYLIKTRGQQVTLSCSPISGHRSVSWYQQTPGQGLQFLFEYFSETQRNKGNFPGRFSGRQFSNSRSEMNVSTLELGDSALYLCASSRQGSETQYFGPGTRLLVL.

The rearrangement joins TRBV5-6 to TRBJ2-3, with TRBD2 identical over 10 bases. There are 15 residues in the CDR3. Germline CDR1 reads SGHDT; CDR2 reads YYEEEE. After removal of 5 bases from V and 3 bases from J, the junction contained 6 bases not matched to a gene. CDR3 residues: CASRLGLAMTDTQYF. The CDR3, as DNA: TGTGCCAGCAGGCTGGGACTAGCGATGACAGATACGCAGTATTTT.

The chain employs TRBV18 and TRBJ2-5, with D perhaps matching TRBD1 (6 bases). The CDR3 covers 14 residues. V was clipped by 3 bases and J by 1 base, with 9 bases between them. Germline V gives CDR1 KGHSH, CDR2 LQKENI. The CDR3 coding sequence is TGTGCCAGCTCACCGCCACAGGGCCAAGAGACCCAGTACTTC. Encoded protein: CASSPPQGQETQYF. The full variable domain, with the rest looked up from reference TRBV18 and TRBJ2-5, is NAGVMQNPRHLVRRRGQEARLRCSPMKGHSHVYWYRQLPEEGLKFMVYLQKENIIDESGMPKERFSAEFPKEGPSILRIQQVVRGDSAAYFCASSPPQGQETQYFGPGTRLLVL.

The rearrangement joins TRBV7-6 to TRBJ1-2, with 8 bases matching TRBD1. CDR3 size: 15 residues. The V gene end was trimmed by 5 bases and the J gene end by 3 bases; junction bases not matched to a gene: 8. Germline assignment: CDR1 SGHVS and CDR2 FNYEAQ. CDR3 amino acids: CASSPGQGGDYGYTF. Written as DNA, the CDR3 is TGTGCCAGCAGCCCCGGACAGGGTGGGGACTATGGCTACACCTTC.

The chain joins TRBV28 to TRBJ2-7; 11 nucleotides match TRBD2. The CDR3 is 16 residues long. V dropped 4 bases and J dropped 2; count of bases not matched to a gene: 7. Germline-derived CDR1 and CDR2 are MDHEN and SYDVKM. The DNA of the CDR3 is TGTGCCAGCAGTTCGCCCCGACTAGCGGGGCCCTACGAGCAGTACTTC. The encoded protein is CASSSPRLAGPYEQYF.

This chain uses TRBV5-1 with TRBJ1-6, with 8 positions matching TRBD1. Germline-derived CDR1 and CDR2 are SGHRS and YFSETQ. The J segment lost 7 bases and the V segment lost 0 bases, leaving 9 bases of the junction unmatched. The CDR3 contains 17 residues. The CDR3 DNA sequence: TGCGCCAGCAGCTTGGGCCCCGGGGACAGGAGCAATTCACCCCTCCACTTT. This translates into CASSLGPGDRSNSPLHF.

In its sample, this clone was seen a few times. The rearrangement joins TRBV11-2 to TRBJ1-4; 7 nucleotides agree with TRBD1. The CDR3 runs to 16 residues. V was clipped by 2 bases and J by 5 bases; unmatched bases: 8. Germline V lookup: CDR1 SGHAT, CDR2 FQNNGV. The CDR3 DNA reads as TGTGCCAGCAGCTTACTCGGGACAGCGAAGAATGAAAAACTGTTTTTT. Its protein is CASSLLGTAKNEKLFF.

Here the CDR3 reads CASRTLPGQIYEQYF. CDR3 sequence (DNA): TGCGCCAGCCGTACGCTTCCGGGACAGATTTACGAGCAGTACTTC. The rearrangement joins TRBV5-1 to TRBJ2-7, with 7 bases aligning to TRBD1. The ends lost 7 bases at V and 4 bases at J; junction bases unmatched: 14. There are 15 residues in the CDR3. Germline-derived CDR1 and CDR2 are SGHRS and YFSETQ.

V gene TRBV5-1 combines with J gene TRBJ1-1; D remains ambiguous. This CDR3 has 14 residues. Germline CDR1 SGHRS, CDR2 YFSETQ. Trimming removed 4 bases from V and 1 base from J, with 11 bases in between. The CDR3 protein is CASSVVSANTEAFF. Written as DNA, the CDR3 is TGCGCCAGCAGCGTCGTGAGCGCGAACACTGAAGCTTTCTTT.

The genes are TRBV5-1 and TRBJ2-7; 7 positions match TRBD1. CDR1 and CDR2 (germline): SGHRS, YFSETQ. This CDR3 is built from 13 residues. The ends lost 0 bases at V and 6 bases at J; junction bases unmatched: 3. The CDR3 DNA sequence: TGCGCCAGCAGCTTGGGGACAGGAGGCGAGCAGTACTTC. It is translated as CASSLGTGGEQYF.

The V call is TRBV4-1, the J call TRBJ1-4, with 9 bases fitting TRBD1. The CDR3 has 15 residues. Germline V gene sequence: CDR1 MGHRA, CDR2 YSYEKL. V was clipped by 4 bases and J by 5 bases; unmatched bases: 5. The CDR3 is CASSLLGTGNEKLFF. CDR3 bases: TGCGCCAGCAGCCTCCTGGGGACAGGGAATGAAAAACTGTTTTTT.

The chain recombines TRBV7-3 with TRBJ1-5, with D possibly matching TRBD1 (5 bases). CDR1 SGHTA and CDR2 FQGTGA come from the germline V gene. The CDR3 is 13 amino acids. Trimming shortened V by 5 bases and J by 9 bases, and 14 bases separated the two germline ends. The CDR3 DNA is TGTGCCAGCAGCCCAAGCCCCCAGGGGCCCCAGCATTTT. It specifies CASSPSPQGPQHF.

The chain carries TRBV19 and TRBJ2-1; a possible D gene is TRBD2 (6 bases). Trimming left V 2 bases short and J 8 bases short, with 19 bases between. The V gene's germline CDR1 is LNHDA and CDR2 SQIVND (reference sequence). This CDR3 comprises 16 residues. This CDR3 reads CASSINDGSSPDEQFF. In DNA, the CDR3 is TGTGCCAGTAGTATAAACGACGGGAGCAGTCCAGATGAGCAGTTCTTC.

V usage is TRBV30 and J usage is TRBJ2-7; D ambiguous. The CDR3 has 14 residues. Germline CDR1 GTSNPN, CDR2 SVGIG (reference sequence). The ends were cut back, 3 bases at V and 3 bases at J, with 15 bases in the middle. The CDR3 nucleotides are TGTGCCTGGAGCTCTCCGGGCCCAGTCTACGAGCAGTACTTC. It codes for CAWSSPGPVYEQYF.

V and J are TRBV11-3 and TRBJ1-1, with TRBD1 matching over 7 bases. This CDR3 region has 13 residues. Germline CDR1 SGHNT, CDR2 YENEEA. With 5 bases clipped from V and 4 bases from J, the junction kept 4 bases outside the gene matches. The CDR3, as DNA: TGTGCCAGCAGCCCAGGGGGGCCCACTGAAGCTTTCTTT. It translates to CASSPGGPTEAFF.

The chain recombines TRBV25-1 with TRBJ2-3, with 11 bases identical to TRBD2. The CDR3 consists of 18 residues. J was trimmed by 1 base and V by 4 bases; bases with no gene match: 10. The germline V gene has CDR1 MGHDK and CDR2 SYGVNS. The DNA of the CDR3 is TGTGCCAGCAGTGTTACTAGCGGGAGAGGGTTTGGCACAGATACGCAGTATTTT. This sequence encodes CASSVTSGRGFGTDTQYF.

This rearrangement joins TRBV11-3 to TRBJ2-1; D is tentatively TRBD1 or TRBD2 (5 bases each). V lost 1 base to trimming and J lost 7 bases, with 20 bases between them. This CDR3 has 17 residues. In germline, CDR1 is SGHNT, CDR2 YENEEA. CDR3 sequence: CASSLVSGSGTGNEQFF. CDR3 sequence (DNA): TGTGCCAGCAGCTTAGTTTCTGGGTCCGGGACGGGAAATGAGCAGTTCTTC. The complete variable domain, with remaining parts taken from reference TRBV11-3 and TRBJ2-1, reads EAGVVQSPRYKIIEKKQPVAFWCNPISGHNTLYWYLQNLGQGPELLIRYENEEAVDDSQLPKDRFSAERLKGVDSTLKIQPAELGDSAVYLCASSLVSGSGTGNEQFFGPGTRLTVL.

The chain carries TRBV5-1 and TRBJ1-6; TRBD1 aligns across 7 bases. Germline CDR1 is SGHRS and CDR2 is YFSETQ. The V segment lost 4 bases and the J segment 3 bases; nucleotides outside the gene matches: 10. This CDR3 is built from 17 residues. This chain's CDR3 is CASSPLQGVFYNSPLHF. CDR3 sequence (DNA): TGCGCCAGCAGCCCCCTCCAGGGGGTTTTCTATAATTCACCCCTCCACTTT.

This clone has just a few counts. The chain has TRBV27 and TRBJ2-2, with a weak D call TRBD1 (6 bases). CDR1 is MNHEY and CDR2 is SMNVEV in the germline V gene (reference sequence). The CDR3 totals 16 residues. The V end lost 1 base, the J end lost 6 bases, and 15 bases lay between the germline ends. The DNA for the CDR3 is TGTGCCAGCAGTTTATTTACTACAGGGTCCCCCGGGGAGCTGTTTTTT. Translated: CASSLFTTGSPGELFF.

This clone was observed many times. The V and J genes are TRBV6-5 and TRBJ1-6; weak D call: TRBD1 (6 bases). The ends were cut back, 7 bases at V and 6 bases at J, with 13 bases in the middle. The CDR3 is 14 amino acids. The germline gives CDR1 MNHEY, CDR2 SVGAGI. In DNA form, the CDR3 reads TGTGCCAGCATACTGGACAGCTCTAATTCACCCCTCCACTTT. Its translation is CASILDSSNSPLHF.

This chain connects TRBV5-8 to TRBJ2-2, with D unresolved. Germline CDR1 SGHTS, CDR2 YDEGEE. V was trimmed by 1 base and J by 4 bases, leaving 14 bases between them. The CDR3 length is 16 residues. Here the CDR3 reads CASSLSISSSTGELFF. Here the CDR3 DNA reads TGTGCCAGCAGCTTGTCGATCTCAAGCTCCACCGGGGAGCTGTTTTTT. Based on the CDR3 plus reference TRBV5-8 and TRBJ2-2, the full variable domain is EAGVTQSPTHLIKTRGQQATLRCSPISGHTSVYWYQQALGLGLQFLLWYDEGEERNRGNFPPRFSGRQFPNYSSELNVNALELEDSALYLCASSLSISSSTGELFFGEGSRLTVL.

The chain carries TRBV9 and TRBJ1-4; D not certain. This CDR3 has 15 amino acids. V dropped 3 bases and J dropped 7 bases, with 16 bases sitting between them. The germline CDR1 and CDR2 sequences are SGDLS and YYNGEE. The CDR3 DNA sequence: TGTGCCAGCAGCGCTAGATTGCGACGGGGTGAAAAACTGTTTTTT. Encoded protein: CASSARLRRGEKLFF.

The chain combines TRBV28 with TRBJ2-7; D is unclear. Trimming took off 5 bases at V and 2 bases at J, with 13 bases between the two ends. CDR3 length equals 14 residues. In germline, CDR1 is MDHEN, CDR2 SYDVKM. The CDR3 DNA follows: TGTGCCAGCAGTCTCCCATCCGGCACCTACGAGCAGTACTTC. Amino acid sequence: CASSLPSGTYEQYF.

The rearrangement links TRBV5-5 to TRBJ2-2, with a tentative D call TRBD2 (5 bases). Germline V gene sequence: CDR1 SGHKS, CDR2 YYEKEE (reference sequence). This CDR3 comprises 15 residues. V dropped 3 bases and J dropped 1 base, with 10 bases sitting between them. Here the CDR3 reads CASSSPAGNTGELFF. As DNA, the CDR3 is TGTGCCAGCAGCTCACCCGCGGGGAACACCGGGGAGCTGTTTTTT.

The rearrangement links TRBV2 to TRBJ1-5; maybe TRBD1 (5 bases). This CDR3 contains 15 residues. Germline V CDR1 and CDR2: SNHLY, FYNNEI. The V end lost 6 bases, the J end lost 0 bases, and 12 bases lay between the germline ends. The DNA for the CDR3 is TGTGCCAGCAGGACCGGGACCGTTAGCAATCAGCCCCAGCATTTT. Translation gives CASRTGTVSNQPQHF.